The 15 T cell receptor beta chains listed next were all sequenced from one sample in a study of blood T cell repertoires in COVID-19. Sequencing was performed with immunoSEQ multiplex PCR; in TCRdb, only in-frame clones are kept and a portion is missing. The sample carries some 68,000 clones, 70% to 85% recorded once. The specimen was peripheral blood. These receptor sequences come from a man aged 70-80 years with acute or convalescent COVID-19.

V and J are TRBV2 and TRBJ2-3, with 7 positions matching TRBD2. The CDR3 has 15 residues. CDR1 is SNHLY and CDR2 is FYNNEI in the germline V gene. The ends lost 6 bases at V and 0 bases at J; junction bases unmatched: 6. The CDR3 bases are TGTGCCAGCAGCCAGCGGGATACTAGCACAGATACGCAGTATTTT. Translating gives CASSQRDTSTDTQYF.

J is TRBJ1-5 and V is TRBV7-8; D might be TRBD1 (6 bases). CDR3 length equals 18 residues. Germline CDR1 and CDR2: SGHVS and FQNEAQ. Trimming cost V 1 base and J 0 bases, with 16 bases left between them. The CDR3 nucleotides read TGTGCCAGCAGCTTAGAAGGACAGCAACTTTATAGCAATCAGCCCCAGCATTTT. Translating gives CASSLEGQQLYSNQPQHF.

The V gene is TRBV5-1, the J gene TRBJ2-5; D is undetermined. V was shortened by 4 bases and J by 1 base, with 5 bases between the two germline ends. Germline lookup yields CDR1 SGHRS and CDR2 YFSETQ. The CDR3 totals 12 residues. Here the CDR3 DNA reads TGCGCCAGCAGCCTTCTCCAAGAGACCCAGTACTTC. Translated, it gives CASSLLQETQYF.

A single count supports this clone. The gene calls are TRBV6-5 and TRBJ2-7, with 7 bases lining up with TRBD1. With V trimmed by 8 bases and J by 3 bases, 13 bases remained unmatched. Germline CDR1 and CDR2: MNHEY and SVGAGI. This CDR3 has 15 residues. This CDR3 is CASSRGQGVNYEQYF. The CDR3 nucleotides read TGTGCCAGCTCCAGGGGCCAGGGGGTAAACTACGAGCAGTACTTC.

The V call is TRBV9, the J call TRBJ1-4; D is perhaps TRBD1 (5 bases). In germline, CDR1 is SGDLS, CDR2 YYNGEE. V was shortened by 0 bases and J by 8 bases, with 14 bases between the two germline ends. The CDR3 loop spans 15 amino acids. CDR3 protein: CASSVDTGRLEKLFF. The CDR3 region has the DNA TGTGCCAGCAGCGTAGATACAGGCCGGTTGGAAAAACTGTTTTTT.

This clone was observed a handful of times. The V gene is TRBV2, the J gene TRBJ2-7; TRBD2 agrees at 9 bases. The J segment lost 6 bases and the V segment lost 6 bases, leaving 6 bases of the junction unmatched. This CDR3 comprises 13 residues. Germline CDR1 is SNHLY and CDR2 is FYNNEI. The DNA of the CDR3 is TGTGCCAGCAGCACCGGGACTAGCAGCGAGCAGTACTTC. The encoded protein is CASSTGTSSEQYF.

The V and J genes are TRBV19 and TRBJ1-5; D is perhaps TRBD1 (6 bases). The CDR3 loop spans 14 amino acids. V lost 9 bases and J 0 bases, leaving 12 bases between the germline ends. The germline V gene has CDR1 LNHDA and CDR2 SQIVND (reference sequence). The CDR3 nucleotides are TGTGCCAGCCGGGGGGCACTTAGCAATCAGCCCCAGCATTTT. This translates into CASRGALSNQPQHF.

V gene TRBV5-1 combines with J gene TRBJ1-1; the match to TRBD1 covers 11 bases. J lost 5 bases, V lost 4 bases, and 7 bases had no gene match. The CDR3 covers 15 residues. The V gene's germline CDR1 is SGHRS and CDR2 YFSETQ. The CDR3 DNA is TGCGCCAGCAGCCTGGACAGGGGGCAGCGGACTGAAGCTTTCTTT. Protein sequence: CASSLDRGQRTEAFF.

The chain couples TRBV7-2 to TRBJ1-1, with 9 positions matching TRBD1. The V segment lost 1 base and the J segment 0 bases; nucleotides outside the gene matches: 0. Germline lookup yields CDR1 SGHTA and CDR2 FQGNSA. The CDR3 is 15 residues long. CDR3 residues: CASSLGDRVNTEAFF. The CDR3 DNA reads TGTGCCAGCAGCTTAGGGGACAGGGTGAACACTGAAGCTTTCTTT.

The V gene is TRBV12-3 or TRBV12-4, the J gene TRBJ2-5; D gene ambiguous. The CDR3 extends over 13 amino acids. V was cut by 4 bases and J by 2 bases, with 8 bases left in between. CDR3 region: CASSSQLQETQYF. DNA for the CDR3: TGTGCCAGCAGTTCACAGCTTCAAGAGACCCAGTACTTC.

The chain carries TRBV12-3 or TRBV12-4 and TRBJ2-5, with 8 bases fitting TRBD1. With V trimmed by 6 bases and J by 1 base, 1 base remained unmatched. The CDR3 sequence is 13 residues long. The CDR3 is CASRQGAQETQYF. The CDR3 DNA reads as TGTGCCAGCAGGCAGGGGGCCCAAGAGACCCAGTACTTC.

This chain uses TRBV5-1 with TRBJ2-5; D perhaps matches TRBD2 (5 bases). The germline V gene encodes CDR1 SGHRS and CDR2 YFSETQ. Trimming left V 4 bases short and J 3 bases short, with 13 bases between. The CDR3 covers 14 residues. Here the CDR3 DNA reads TGCGCCAGCAGCCCATGGTTGGGAGAAGAGACCCAGTACTTC. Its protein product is CASSPWLGEETQYF.

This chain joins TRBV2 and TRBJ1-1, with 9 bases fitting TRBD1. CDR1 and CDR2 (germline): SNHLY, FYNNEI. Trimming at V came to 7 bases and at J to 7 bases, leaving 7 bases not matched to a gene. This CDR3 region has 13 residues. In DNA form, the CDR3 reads TGTGCCAGCAATAGGGACAGGGCAGGTGAAGCTTTCTTT. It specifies CASNRDRAGEAFF.

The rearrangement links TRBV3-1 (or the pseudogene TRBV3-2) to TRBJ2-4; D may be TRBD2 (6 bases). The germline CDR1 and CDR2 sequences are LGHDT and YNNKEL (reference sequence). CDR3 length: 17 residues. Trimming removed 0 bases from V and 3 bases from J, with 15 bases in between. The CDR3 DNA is TGTGCCAGCAGCCAAGAAAGGGCTAGCGAGGACAAAAACATTCAGTACTTC. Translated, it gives CASSQERASEDKNIQYF.

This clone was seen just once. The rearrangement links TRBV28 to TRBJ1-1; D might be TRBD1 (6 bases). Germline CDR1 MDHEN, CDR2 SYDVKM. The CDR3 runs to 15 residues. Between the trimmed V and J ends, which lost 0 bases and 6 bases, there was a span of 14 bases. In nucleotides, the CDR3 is TGTGCCAGCAGTTTATGGGGGGCCACGAGGGCTGAAGCTTTCTTT. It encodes CASSLWGATRAEAFF.